Listed here are 29 T cell receptor beta chains from one sample, sequenced in a study of T cell repertoires in cytomegalovirus infection. TCRdb passed the reads through MiXCR, listing each CDR3 protein once. The table includes around 530,000 distinct CDR3 sequences, approximately 17% detected once. Sequenced material: CD8+ T cells from PBMCs. These receptors all come from a human donor in good health (CMV status not recorded). Some clones in this sample may be carry-over from other donors' samples.

In its sample, this clonotype was seen a few times. The chain links TRBV7-9 to TRBJ2-5, with 7 positions matching TRBD1. Germline loops: CDR1 SEHNR, CDR2 FQNEAQ (reference sequence). This CDR3 has 16 amino acids. V dropped 4 bases and J dropped 5; count of bases not matched to a gene: 13. Here the CDR3 DNA reads TGTGCCAGCAGCTCCCAGTCCAGGGGGTTTTTGGAGACCCAGTACTTC. Protein sequence: CASSSQSRGFLETQYF.

Ten or more counts support this clonotype. The chain links TRBV11-2 to TRBJ2-1, with TRBD2 matching over 13 bases. This CDR3 is built from 18 residues. The germline CDR1 and CDR2 sequences are SGHAT and FQNNGV. The ends lost 5 bases at V and 0 bases at J; junction bases unmatched: 7. The CDR3 DNA follows: TGTGCCAGCAGCCACGGACTAGCGGGAGCCCCCTCCTACAATGAGCAGTTCTTC. Translated, it gives CASSHGLAGAPSYNEQFF.

The sample holds many counts of this clonotype. This rearrangement joins TRBV11-2 to TRBJ1-2; D gene unclear. CDR1 is SGHAT, CDR2 FQNNGV, per germline. V lost 0 bases and J 7 bases, leaving 21 bases between the germline ends. This CDR3 is built from 17 residues. CDR3 amino acids: CASSLDVSGLREGGYTF. CDR3 DNA sequence: TGTGCCAGCAGCTTAGATGTCTCGGGCCTCCGAGAGGGTGGCTACACCTTC.

The chain couples TRBV27 to TRBJ2-1, with D perhaps TRBD1 or TRBD2 (5 bases each). Germline V gives CDR1 MNHEY, CDR2 SMNVEV (reference sequence). V was trimmed by 3 bases and J by 8 bases, leaving 11 bases between them. The CDR3 covers 13 residues. For the CDR3, the DNA is TGTGCCAGCAGTTTTGCCGGGGCCCATGAGCAGTTCTTC. Its protein is CASSFAGAHEQFF.

This clonotype has at least ten counts. This chain links TRBV19 with TRBJ2-1; 10 nucleotides align to TRBD2. The CDR3 has 16 residues. V shed 6 bases, J shed 7 bases, and the junction held 12 bases outside the gene matches. Germline assignment: CDR1 LNHDA and CDR2 SQIVND (reference sequence). The DNA for the CDR3 is TGTGCCAGTAGCGTGACAGCGGGAGGGCCGTATAATGAGCAGTTCTTC. Residues: CASSVTAGGPYNEQFF.

This clonotype occurred many times. V gene TRBV6-1 combines with J gene TRBJ2-2; D may correspond to TRBD1 or TRBD2 (5 bases each). V gave up 7 bases and J gave up 2 bases, with 8 bases separating them. From germline, CDR1 is MNHNS and CDR2 SASEGT. CDR3 length: 13 amino acids. The CDR3 sequence: CASMGVNTGELFF. DNA of the CDR3: TGTGCCAGCATGGGGGTAAACACCGGGGAGCTGTTTTTT.

This clonotype was found a few times. V and J are TRBV4-1 and TRBJ1-1, with D hard to call. CDR3 size: 17 residues. Trimming removed 0 bases from V and 11 bases from J, with 25 bases in between. Germline CDR1 is MGHRA and CDR2 is YSYEKL. The DNA of the CDR3 is TGCGCCAGCAGCCAAGAAGTTATCCCGTCCAGGACCCATCCTGCTTTCTTT. This sequence encodes CASSQEVIPSRTHPAFF.

CDR3 region: CASSGSQGSPLHF. The CDR3 coding sequence is TGCGCCTCGTCGGGCAGCCAGGGATCACCCCTCCACTTT. This chain uses TRBV5-1 with TRBJ1-6, with a weak D call TRBD1 (5 bases). The germline V gene encodes CDR1 SGHRS and CDR2 YFSETQ. The ends were cut back, 10 bases at V and 10 bases at J, with 18 bases in the middle. This CDR3 is 13 amino acids long. Full variable domain (outside the CDR3, taken from reference TRBV5-1 and TRBJ1-6): KAGVTQTPRYLIKTRGQQVTLSCSPISGHRSVSWYQQTPGQGLQFLFEYFSETQRNKGNFPGRFSGRQFSNSRSEMNVSTLELGDSALYLCASSGSQGSPLHFGNGTRLTVT.

This clonotype was recorded many times. The genes are TRBV12-5 and TRBJ2-3, with 7 bases lining up with TRBD1. Per the germline V gene, CDR1 is LGHNT and CDR2 is FRNRAP. The ends lost 5 bases at V and 5 bases at J; junction bases unmatched: 7. The CDR3 runs 14 residues. CDR3 in amino acids: CASGVGQRGDTQYF. The CDR3 nucleotides read TGTGCTAGTGGTGTGGGACAGCGCGGAGATACGCAGTATTTT. Supplemented by reference TRBV12-5 and TRBJ2-3, the full variable domain reads DARVTQTPRHKVTEMGQEVTMRCQPILGHNTVFWYRQTMMQGLELLAYFRNRAPLDDSGMPKDRFSAEMPDATLATLKIQPSEPRDSAVYFCASGVGQRGDTQYFGPGTRLTVL.

CDR3 sequence reads: CSARDPRGQGNQPQHF. The CDR3 DNA reads TGCAGTGCTAGAGATCCACGCGGACAGGGCAATCAGCCCCAGCATTTT. The rearrangement links TRBV20-1 to TRBJ1-5; 7 bases match TRBD1. Germline V CDR1 and CDR2: DFQATT, SNEGSKA (reference sequence). The CDR3 sequence is 16 residues long. The junction had 7 bases not matched to a gene; V was cut back by 0 bases and J by 2 bases.

J is TRBJ2-4 and V is TRBV2; 10 bases are shared with TRBD2. The CDR3 runs 14 residues. The V segment lost 7 bases and the J segment 8 bases; nucleotides outside the gene matches: 8. In germline, CDR1 is SNHLY, CDR2 FYNNEI. CDR3 sequence (DNA): TGTGCCAGCACCCAAGCGGGAGGGCCGGACATTCAGTACTTC. It encodes CASTQAGGPDIQYF.

The table lists this clonotype with many counts. J is TRBJ1-5 and V is TRBV24-1; D is ambiguous. Germline-derived CDR1 and CDR2 are KGHDR and SFDVKD. The V end was cut by 4 bases, the J end by 3 bases, with 15 bases between. There are 16 residues in the CDR3. The CDR3: CATSDPRLGSNQPQHF. CDR3 bases: TGTGCCACCAGTGACCCCCGTTTAGGGTCCAATCAGCCCCAGCATTTT.

Comment on this clonotype: This may come from a read error, since a much larger clone is one base off. The V and J genes are TRBV7-6 and TRBJ2-3; 12 nucleotides agree with TRBD2. The CDR3 is 16 amino acids. Germline-derived CDR1 and CDR2 are SGHVS and FNYEAQ. The CDR3 DNA reads TGTGTCAGCAGCTTTCTAGCGGGAGGGCCTTTAGATACGCAGTATTTT. Amino acid sequence: CVSSFLAGGPLDTQYF.

This clonotype has at least ten counts. The chain is built from TRBV7-9 and TRBJ2-2; 8 nucleotides agree with TRBD2. The length of the CDR3 is 15 residues. Germline-derived CDR1 and CDR2 are SEHNR and FQNEAQ (reference sequence). V dropped 4 bases and J dropped 7; count of bases not matched to a gene: 8. The CDR3, as DNA: TGTGCCAGCAGCTCCCCAAGCGGGAGAAACGGGGAGCTGTTTTTT. This gives the protein CASSSPSGRNGELFF.

This clonotype was recorded many times. The rearrangement joins TRBV6-6 to TRBJ2-2; either TRBD1 or TRBD2 may fit D (6 bases each). The CDR3 length is 15 residues. The V gene lost 2 bases and the J gene lost 3 bases, with 10 bases spanning the gap. Looked up from germline, CDR1 is MNHNY and CDR2 is SVGAGI (reference sequence). CDR3 nucleotides: TGTGCCAGCAGTTACGTGGAGGGGGACACCGGGGAGCTGTTTTTT. Its protein product is CASSYVEGDTGELFF.

This clonotype was recorded many times. The rearrangement joins TRBV7-9 to TRBJ1-1, with 7 bases lining up with TRBD1. V shed 4 bases, J shed 5 bases, and the junction held 4 bases outside the gene matches. CDR1 SEHNR and CDR2 FQNEAQ come from the germline V gene (reference sequence). CDR3 length: 13 residues. The CDR3 sequence: CASSSGGRTEAFF. The DNA of the CDR3 is TGTGCCAGCAGCTCAGGGGGGAGGACTGAAGCTTTCTTT.

This clonotype came up many times. V is TRBV11-2 and J is TRBJ2-1; TRBD2 matches at 10 bases. The length of the CDR3 is 15 residues. CDR1 is SGHAT and CDR2 is FQNNGV in the germline V gene. V dropped 3 bases and J dropped 7; count of bases not matched to a gene: 6. The CDR3 DNA reads TGTGCCAGCAGCTTGAGTAGCGGGAGGCGGAATGAGCAGTTCTTC. Amino acids: CASSLSSGRRNEQFF.

About this clonotype: Given the absence of the conserved phenylalanine or tryptophan at the CDR3 end, a read error is likely. The chain joins TRBV7-2 to TRBJ2-7, with TRBD2 identical over 9 bases. J was trimmed by 9 bases and V by 3 bases; bases with no gene match: 9. Germline lookup yields CDR1 SGHTA and CDR2 FQGNSA. The CDR3 runs 14 residues. CDR3 in DNA: TGTGCCAGCAGCTTGATTAGCGGGAGTGGCGTGCAGTACTTA. It encodes CASSLISGSGVQYL.

This clonotype was found many times. The rearrangement uses TRBV5-4 and TRBJ2-1; D remains unclear. Germline V gives CDR1 SGHNT, CDR2 YYREEE (reference sequence). Trimming took off 1 base at V and 6 bases at J, with 11 bases between the two ends. This CDR3 is 14 amino acids long. The CDR3 region is CASSLSGERNEQFF. Written as DNA, the CDR3 is TGTGCCAGCAGCTTGAGTGGCGAGCGCAATGAGCAGTTCTTC.

This clonotype occurred a few times. V usage is TRBV13 and J usage is TRBJ1-4; TRBD1 might be the D (5 bases). Germline loops: CDR1 PRHDT, CDR2 FYEKMQ (reference sequence). The CDR3 runs to 15 residues. V was cut by 5 bases and J by 8 bases, with 18 bases left in between. The CDR3: CASSEVGVLGEKLFF. The CDR3 DNA is TGTGCCAGCAGCGAAGTGGGGGTTTTAGGGGAAAAACTGTTTTTT.

J is TRBJ2-3 and V is TRBV27; TRBD2 matches at 9 bases. This CDR3 spans 19 amino acids. Germline V lookup: CDR1 MNHEY, CDR2 SMNVEV (reference sequence). V lost 5 bases, J lost 0 bases, and 15 bases stayed unmatched. The CDR3 protein is CASSPPLYLAGTSTDTQYF. CDR3 bases: TGTGCCAGCAGTCCCCCCCTATATCTAGCGGGAACTAGCACAGATACGCAGTATTTT.

Remarks on this clonotype: The germline gene is not matched at one end of the junction; a read error may be the cause. V and J are TRBV28 and TRBJ2-7; D is unclear. Per the germline V gene, CDR1 is MDHEN and CDR2 is SYDVKM. This CDR3 spans 14 amino acids. The CDR3 loop is CASTPTQREYEKYF. The CDR3 DNA is TGTGCCAGCACTCCCACCCAACGCGAATACGAGAAGTACTTC.

This clonotype was found a few times. The rearrangement uses TRBV20-1 and TRBJ2-7; D gene uncertain. Trimming cost V 0 bases and J 4 bases, with 19 bases left between them. The CDR3 totals 16 residues. Germline values: CDR1 DFQATT, CDR2 SNEGSKA (reference sequence). The CDR3 is CSARDLVHILSYEQYF. The CDR3, as DNA: TGCAGTGCTAGAGATCTTGTCCATATCTTATCTTACGAGCAGTACTTC.

This chain connects TRBV4-2 to TRBJ2-1; 10 positions match TRBD2. Germline CDR1 LGHNA, CDR2 YNFKEQ. V was pared by 0 bases and J by 8 bases, with 13 bases of the junction left unmatched. The CDR3 is made up of 18 amino acids. CDR3 region: CASSQEGTFSSGSHEQFF. CDR3 in DNA: TGTGCCAGCAGCCAAGAAGGTACGTTCTCTAGCGGGAGCCATGAGCAGTTCTTC.

The table lists this clonotype with many counts. This chain links TRBV28 with TRBJ2-1, with D tentatively TRBD2 (6 bases). Germline assignment: CDR1 MDHEN and CDR2 SYDVKM. The CDR3 totals 18 residues. V dropped 5 bases and J dropped 0 bases, with 20 bases sitting between them. CDR3 loop: CASSTYASARSSYNEQFF. For the CDR3, the DNA is TGTGCCAGCAGTACCTACGCTAGCGCCCGAAGCTCCTACAATGAGCAGTTCTTC.

This clonotype turned up a few times. The chain combines TRBV6-6 with TRBJ2-1; D remains ambiguous. Trimming cost V 2 bases and J 4 bases, with 12 bases left between them. The germline gives CDR1 MNHNY, CDR2 SVGAGI (reference sequence). The CDR3 spans 15 residues. The CDR3 loop is CASSYDTALYNEQFF. CDR3 DNA: TGTGCCAGCAGTTACGACACGGCCCTATACAATGAGCAGTTCTTC.

This clonotype showed up many times. The chain recombines TRBV7-6 with TRBJ2-1; TRBD2 matches at 9 bases. The CDR3 has 15 residues. Trimming removed 5 bases from V and 10 bases from J; junction bases left unmatched: 12. The V gene's germline CDR1 is SGHVS and CDR2 FNYEAQ. In DNA form, the CDR3 reads TGTGCCAGCAGCCCCCGGACTAGCGCGCGGGGAGAGCAGTTCTTC. This codes for CASSPRTSARGEQFF.

This clonotype was observed at least ten times. V usage is TRBV7-8 and J usage is TRBJ2-1; 7 positions match TRBD1. This CDR3 has 14 amino acids. Unmatched junction bases numbered 10, after V lost 6 bases and J lost 8 bases. Germline V gene data show CDR1 as SGHVS and CDR2 as FQNEAQ. CDR3 amino acids: CASRKTGRRDEQFF. DNA of the CDR3: TGTGCCAGCAGAAAGACAGGGCGACGCGATGAGCAGTTCTTC.

In its sample, this clonotype was seen many times. This sequence joins TRBV12-3 or TRBV12-4 and TRBJ2-7; D remains ambiguous. The CDR3 has 13 amino acids. Trimming left V 3 bases short and J 3 bases short, with 9 bases between. CDR3 DNA sequence: TGTGCCAGCAGTTTCGGGTTACACTACGAGCAGTACTTC. Translating gives CASSFGLHYEQYF.